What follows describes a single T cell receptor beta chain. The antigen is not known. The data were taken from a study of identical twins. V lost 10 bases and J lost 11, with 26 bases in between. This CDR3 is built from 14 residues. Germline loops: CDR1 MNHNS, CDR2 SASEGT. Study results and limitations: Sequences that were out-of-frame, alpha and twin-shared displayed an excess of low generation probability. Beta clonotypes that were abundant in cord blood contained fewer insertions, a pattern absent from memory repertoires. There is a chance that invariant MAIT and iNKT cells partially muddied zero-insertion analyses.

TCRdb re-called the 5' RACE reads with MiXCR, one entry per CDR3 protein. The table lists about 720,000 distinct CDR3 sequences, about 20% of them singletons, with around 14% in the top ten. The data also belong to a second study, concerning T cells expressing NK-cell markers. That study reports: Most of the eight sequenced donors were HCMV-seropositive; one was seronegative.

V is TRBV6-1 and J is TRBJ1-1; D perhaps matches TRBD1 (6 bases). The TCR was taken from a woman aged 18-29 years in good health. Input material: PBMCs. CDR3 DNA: TGTGCCACGCAAGCCGGGACAACCCAGATAGGGGCTTTCTTT. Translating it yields CATQAGTTQIGAFF.